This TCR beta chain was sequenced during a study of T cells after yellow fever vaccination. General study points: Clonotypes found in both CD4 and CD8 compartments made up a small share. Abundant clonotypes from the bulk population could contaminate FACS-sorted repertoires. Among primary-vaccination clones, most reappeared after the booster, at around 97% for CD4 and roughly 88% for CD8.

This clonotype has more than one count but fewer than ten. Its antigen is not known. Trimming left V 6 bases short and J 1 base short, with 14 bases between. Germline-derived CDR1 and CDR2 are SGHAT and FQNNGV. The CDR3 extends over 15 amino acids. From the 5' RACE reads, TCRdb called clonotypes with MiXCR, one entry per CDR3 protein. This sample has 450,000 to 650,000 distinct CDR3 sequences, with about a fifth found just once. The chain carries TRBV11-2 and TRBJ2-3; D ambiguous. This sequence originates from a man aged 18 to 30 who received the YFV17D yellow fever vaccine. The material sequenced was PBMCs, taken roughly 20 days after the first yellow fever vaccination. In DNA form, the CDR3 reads TGTGCCAGCAGTACGATGGCGGATGGCACAGATACGCAGTATTTT. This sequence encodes CASSTMADGTDTQYF.